Reported below is one T cell receptor beta chain. Its antigen is not identified. This record belongs to a study of T cell responses to AZD1222 COVID-19 vaccine. Study at large: Whether given at about 4 or about 12 weeks, second doses were pooled. Regarding the study as a whole: Donors skewed white British and female; clonal diversity was possibly underestimated. The breadth and depth of Spike-specific TCRs increased once two AZD1222 doses had been given. Spike as a whole was targeted by vaccine-associated CD4 TCRs, dominant at 160-218 and 743-854.

V was cut by 10 bases and J by 2 bases, with 15 bases left in between. The CDR3 is made up of 13 amino acids. Germline-derived CDR1 and CDR2 are MDHEN and SYDVKM. Some clones are missing from TCRdb's copy, which holds only in-frame ones; the method was immunoSEQ multiplex PCR. Among around 110,000 clones listed, roughly 90% were seen once. The source material was peripheral blood, sampled on day 0 of AZD1222 vaccination. This receptor was taken from an adult in good health. This chain links TRBV28 with TRBJ2-7; tentatively, D is TRBD2 (5 bases). The CDR3 DNA reads as TGTGCCACCAAGGTAGCGAACCCCTACGAGCAGTACTTC. Translated: CATKVANPYEQYF.